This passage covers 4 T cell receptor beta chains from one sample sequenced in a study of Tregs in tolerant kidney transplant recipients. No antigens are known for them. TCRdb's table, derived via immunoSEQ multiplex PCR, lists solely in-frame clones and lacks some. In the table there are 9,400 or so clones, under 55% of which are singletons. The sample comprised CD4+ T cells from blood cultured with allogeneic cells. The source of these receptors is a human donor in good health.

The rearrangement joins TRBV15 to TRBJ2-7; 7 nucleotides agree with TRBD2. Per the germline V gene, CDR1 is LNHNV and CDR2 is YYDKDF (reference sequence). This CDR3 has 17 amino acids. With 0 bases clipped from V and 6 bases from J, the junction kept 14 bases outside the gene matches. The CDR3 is CATSRDYGEGYPGEQYF. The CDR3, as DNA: TGTGCCACCAGCAGAGATTACGGGGAGGGGTACCCAGGCGAGCAGTACTTC. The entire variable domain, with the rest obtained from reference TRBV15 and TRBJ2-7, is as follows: DAMVIQNPRYQVTQFGKPVTLSCSQTLNHNVMYWYQQKSSQAPKLLFHYYDKDFNNEADTPDNFQSRRPNTSFCFLDIRSPGLGDTAMYLCATSRDYGEGYPGEQYFGPGTRLTVT.

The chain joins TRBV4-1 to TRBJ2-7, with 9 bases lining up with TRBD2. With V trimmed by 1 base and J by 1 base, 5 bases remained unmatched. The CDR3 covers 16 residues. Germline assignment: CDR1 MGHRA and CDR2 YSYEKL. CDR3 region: CASSQGGLAESYEQYF. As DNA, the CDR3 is TGCGCCAGCAGCCAAGGGGGACTAGCTGAATCCTACGAGCAGTACTTC.

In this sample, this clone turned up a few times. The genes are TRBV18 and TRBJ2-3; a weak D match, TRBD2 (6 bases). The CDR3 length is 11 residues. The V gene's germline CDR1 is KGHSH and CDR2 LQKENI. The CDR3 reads CAAGYTDTQYF. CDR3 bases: TGTGCGGCGGGATACACAGATACGCAGTATTTT.

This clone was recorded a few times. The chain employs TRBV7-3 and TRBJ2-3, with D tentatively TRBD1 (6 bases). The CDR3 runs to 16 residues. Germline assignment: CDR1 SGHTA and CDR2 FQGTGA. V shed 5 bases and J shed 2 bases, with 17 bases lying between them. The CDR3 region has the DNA TGTGCCAGCAGCCTCGGACAGTTATTAACCACAGATACGCAGTATTTT. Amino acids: CASSLGQLLTTDTQYF.